The entry below describes one T cell receptor beta chain. The antigen is undetermined. The PCR had 60 Vbeta and 13 Jbeta primers. Repertoires were generated with immunoSEQ multiplex PCR, while TCRdb's copy carries only in-frame clones and drops some. The sample lists about 200,000 clones, about 13% occurring once. CDR1 is MDHEN and CDR2 is SYDVKM in the germline V gene. CDR3 size: 15 residues. Trimming cost V 0 bases and J 6 bases; bases outside gene matches: 0. The entry originates in a study of cytomegalovirus exposure and HLA in healthy donors. Overall study findings and caveats: Later analysis suggested links between common viral pathogens and several top significant clusters. It was shown in a later analysis that HLA-associated TCR beta chains were more clonally expanded than other, equally common chains. 87-base-pair reads could not separate some V segments, including TRBV6-2 and TRBV6-3.

This TCR derives from a man aged 45-60 years in good health and CMV-seropositive. This sequence joins TRBV28 and TRBJ1-6; 9 nucleotides align to TRBD1. Sequenced: PBMCs. The CDR3 spells CASSLWTGGNSPLHF. CDR3 DNA sequence: TGTGCCAGCAGTTTATGGACAGGGGGTAATTCACCCCTCCACTTT.